The clone carrying this T cell receptor (beta chain) was found a few times. The antigen remains undetermined. This sample stems from a study of cytomegalovirus exposure and HLA in healthy donors. Whole-study context: Previous work identified 95 million to 120 million unique TCR beta sequences from around 170 million T cells. Study observations and caveats: Whilst most TCR sequences proved rare, a subset of public TCRs occurred across many donors. The later analysis indicated that the majority of CMV-associated TCR beta chains appeared HLA-restricted. Earlier analysis yielded a pattern in which most TCR beta V segments were productive about 87% or about 30% of the time.

The CDR3 runs 16 residues. Trimming took 5 bases from V and 2 from J; bases not matched to a gene: 8. Germline V gene lookup returns CDR1 SGHAT and CDR2 FQNNGV. The primer mix had 60 Vbeta and 13 Jbeta primers. Profiling relied on immunoSEQ multiplex PCR, and the TCRdb table lists in-frame clones only, not all of them. The sample includes some 180,000 clones, roughly 81% of them seen just once. The chain joins TRBV11-2 to TRBJ2-1, with 8 bases matching TRBD1. This clonotype was obtained from a man aged 30-40 years in good health and CMV-seropositive. The sequenced sample consisted of PBMCs. CDR3 region: CASSGRWTGPYNEQFF. For the CDR3, the DNA is TGTGCCAGCAGCGGACGGTGGACAGGGCCCTACAATGAGCAGTTCTTC. Combining the CDR3 with reference TRBV11-2 and TRBJ2-1 gives the whole variable domain EAGVAQSPRYKIIEKRQSVAFWCNPISGHATLYWYQQILGQGPKLLIQFQNNGVVDDSQLPKDRFSAERLKGVDSTLKIQPAKLEDSAVYLCASSGRWTGPYNEQFFGPGTRLTVL.